The 23 T cell receptor beta chains given below trace back to one sample, sequenced in a study of identifying expanded T cells in peripheral blood. The protocol was immunoSEQ multiplex PCR, while the TCRdb copy is restricted to in-frame clones and leaves out a portion. There are 100,000 to 150,000 clones in the sample; 75% to 90% occur only once, and 8% to 9% lies in the top ten. The sample was blood. The receptors come from a person between 18 and 70 years old in good health.

CDR3 residues: CATSRVSGGTIYF. CDR3 bases: TGTGCCACCAGCAGAGTTAGTGGGGGGACCATATATTTT. The V gene is TRBV15, the J gene TRBJ1-3, with TRBD1 as a possible D gene (5 bases). The V and J ends lost 1 base and 10 bases respectively, with 11 bases between them. CDR1 is LNHNV and CDR2 is YYDKDF in the germline V gene (reference sequence). This CDR3 has 13 residues.

CDR3 protein: CASSSGTGGETQYF. CDR3 sequence (DNA): TGTGCCAGCAGTTCGGGGACAGGGGGGGAGACCCAGTACTTC. The genes are TRBV27 and TRBJ2-5, with 11 bases identical to TRBD1. From germline, CDR1 is MNHEY and CDR2 SMNVEV (reference sequence). The V gene end was trimmed by 4 bases and the J gene end by 5 bases; junction bases not matched to a gene: 3. This CDR3 has 14 residues.

The chain carries TRBV7-7 and TRBJ2-3, with D perhaps matching TRBD1 (5 bases). The CDR3 totals 15 residues. From germline, CDR1 is SSHAT and CDR2 FNYEAQ (reference sequence). The ends were cut back, 2 bases at V and 1 base at J, with 10 bases in the middle. CDR3 sequence (DNA): TGTGCCAGCAGCTTAAACGGACACCGCACAGATACGCAGTATTTT. Its protein is CASSLNGHRTDTQYF.

This clone was observed a few times. The chain is built from TRBV6-1 and TRBJ2-2; D is perhaps TRBD2 (5 bases). Germline CDR1 is MNHNS and CDR2 is SASEGT. Trimming took off 4 bases at V and 3 bases at J, with 12 bases between the two ends. The CDR3 is 15 amino acids. The CDR3: CASSAPGEDTGELFF. CDR3 sequence (DNA): TGTGCCAGCAGTGCCCCCGGGGAAGACACCGGGGAGCTGTTTTTT.

The J gene is TRBJ2-7, the V gene TRBV4-3; TRBD2 matches at 7 bases. Germline-derived CDR1 and CDR2 are LGHNA and YSLEER. V gave up 0 bases and J gave up 1 base; unmatched junction bases: 3. The CDR3 loop spans 15 amino acids. For the CDR3, the DNA is TGCGCCAGCAGCCAAGATACGGGGGGATCCTACGAGCAGTACTTC. It codes for CASSQDTGGSYEQYF.

The chain combines TRBV6-6 with TRBJ1-1, with D maybe TRBD1 (5 bases). V lost 4 bases, J lost 3 bases, and 15 bases lay in between. The germline V gene encodes CDR1 MNHNY and CDR2 SVGAGI (reference sequence). The CDR3 totals 15 residues. The CDR3 sequence is CASSFRGSRDTEAFF. CDR3 DNA sequence: TGTGCCAGCAGTTTTCGGGGGTCTAGGGACACTGAAGCTTTCTTT.

The rearrangement joins TRBV7-8 to TRBJ1-3; D remains unclear. V lost 2 bases to trimming and J lost 7 bases, with 12 bases between them. Germline V gene lookup returns CDR1 SGHVS and CDR2 FQNEAQ. The CDR3 is 14 amino acids. The CDR3 coding sequence is TGTGCCAGCAGCTTAAGCCAGCTCGGGAACACCATATATTTT. This encodes CASSLSQLGNTIYF.

The chain links TRBV10-1 to TRBJ2-5, with TRBD2 identical over 11 bases. The V gene end was trimmed by 6 bases and the J gene end by 4 bases; junction bases not matched to a gene: 10. This CDR3 comprises 16 residues. Germline CDR1 reads WNHNN; CDR2 reads SYGVQD (reference sequence). CDR3 DNA: TGCGCCAGCAGACATATTCAAGGACTAGCGGGAGAGACCCAGTACTTC. Protein sequence: CASRHIQGLAGETQYF.

This clone was detected only a few times. V gene TRBV20-1 combines with J gene TRBJ1-2, with D uncertain. This CDR3 spans 10 amino acids. V dropped 5 bases and J dropped 6 bases, with 7 bases sitting between them. Germline V gene lookup returns CDR1 DFQATT and CDR2 SNEGSKA (reference sequence). The CDR3 DNA follows: TGCAGTGCTGGATCCAATGGCTACACCTTC. Translation gives CSAGSNGYTF.

The chain joins TRBV4-2 to TRBJ1-3, with D possibly TRBD1 on 6 matching bases. Germline V CDR1 and CDR2: LGHNA, YNFKEQ. The CDR3 consists of 16 residues. With 0 bases removed from V and 4 bases from J, the gap between germline ends came to 13 bases. CDR3 region: CASSQDRTEWGNTIYF. The CDR3 bases are TGTGCCAGCAGCCAAGATCGGACAGAGTGGGGAAACACCATATATTTT.

This rearrangement joins TRBV5-4 to TRBJ2-5; TRBD1 matches at 7 bases. Germline loops: CDR1 SGHNT, CDR2 YYREEE (reference sequence). J was trimmed by 0 bases and V by 4 bases; bases with no gene match: 9. The CDR3 spans 16 residues. CDR3 in amino acids: CASSPSLDRDQETQYF. CDR3 sequence (DNA): TGTGCCAGCAGCCCATCACTTGACAGGGACCAAGAGACCCAGTACTTC. The full variable domain, with the rest looked up from reference TRBV5-4 and TRBJ2-5, is ETGVTQSPTHLIKTRGQQVTLRCSSQSGHNTVSWYQQALGQGPQFIFQYYREEENGRGNFPPRFSGLQFPNYSSELNVNALELDDSALYLCASSPSLDRDQETQYFGPGTRLLVL.

The rearrangement uses TRBV5-4 and TRBJ2-5, with 7 bases identical to TRBD2. J lost 3 bases, V lost 0 bases, and 2 bases had no gene match. Looked up from germline, CDR1 is SGHNT and CDR2 is YYREEE (reference sequence). The CDR3 is 14 residues long. The CDR3 DNA reads TGTGCCAGCAGCTTGGGCGGGAGAGAAGAGACCCAGTACTTC. It translates to CASSLGGREETQYF.

The CDR3 sequence: CASSIGGIREKLFF. The CDR3 region has the DNA TGTGCCAGTAGTATCGGTGGGATCCGTGAAAAACTGTTTTTT. J is TRBJ1-4 and V is TRBV19; D not resolved. The V gene's germline CDR1 is LNHDA and CDR2 SQIVND (reference sequence). This CDR3 spans 14 amino acids. V lost 3 bases and J lost 7, with 12 bases in between.

The V gene is TRBV28, the J gene TRBJ2-5, with TRBD2 matching over 8 bases. Germline values: CDR1 MDHEN, CDR2 SYDVKM. This CDR3 region has 15 residues. After removal of 6 bases from V and 4 bases from J, the junction contained 10 bases not matched to a gene. The CDR3 loop reads CASRESGGIPETQYF. CDR3 nucleotides: TGTGCCAGCAGAGAGAGCGGGGGTATTCCAGAGACCCAGTACTTC.

The gene calls are TRBV6-5 and TRBJ2-7, with TRBD1 matching 7 bases. From germline, CDR1 is MNHEY and CDR2 SVGAGI. This CDR3 has 14 residues. The J segment lost 1 base and the V segment lost 6 bases, leaving 6 bases of the junction unmatched. For the CDR3, the DNA is TGTGCCAGCAGGAGGGACAGTGAGTCCTACGAGCAGTACTTC. Amino acid sequence: CASRRDSESYEQYF.

The chain carries TRBV6-5 and TRBJ2-1; a weak D match, TRBD1 (5 bases). The length of the CDR3 is 13 residues. V was cut by 6 bases and J by 8 bases, with 14 bases left in between. CDR1 is MNHEY and CDR2 is SVGAGI in the germline V gene. The CDR3 reads CASRSSGLDEQFF. The DNA of the CDR3 is TGTGCCAGCAGAAGCTCAGGGCTCGATGAGCAGTTCTTC.

The chain is built from TRBV16 and TRBJ1-5, with TRBD1 identical over 11 bases. V trimming: 4 bases; J trimming: 7 bases; junction bases outside the gene matches: 6. The germline V gene has CDR1 KGHSY and CDR2 FQNENV. The CDR3 loop spans 15 amino acids. CDR3 loop: CASSRGTGGEQPQHF. The CDR3 bases are TGTGCCAGCAGCCGCGGGACAGGGGGGGAGCAGCCCCAGCATTTT.

The genes are TRBV7-3 and TRBJ2-2, with a possible D match to TRBD1 (5 bases). The CDR3 covers 14 residues. V was cut by 10 bases and J by 3 bases, with 15 bases left in between. CDR1 and CDR2 (germline): SGHTA, FQGTGA. The CDR3 loop is CATQTEGYTGELFF. The CDR3 DNA sequence: TGTGCCACCCAGACAGAAGGATACACCGGGGAGCTGTTTTTT.

The V call is TRBV11-2, the J call TRBJ1-6; D is ambiguous. The V end lost 1 base, the J end lost 10 bases, and 8 bases lay between the germline ends. Germline-derived CDR1 and CDR2 are SGHAT and FQNNGV. The length of the CDR3 is 13 residues. The CDR3 sequence is CASSLGGISPLHF. For the CDR3, the DNA is TGTGCCAGCAGCTTAGGAGGGATATCACCCCTCCACTTT.

This chain uses TRBV11-3 with TRBJ2-7; 10 nucleotides line up with TRBD1. The germline CDR1 and CDR2 sequences are SGHNT and YENEEA. CDR3 length: 14 residues. The J segment lost 5 bases and the V segment lost 5 bases, leaving 6 bases of the junction unmatched. The CDR3 sequence is CASSPGTGEDEQYF. In DNA form, the CDR3 reads TGTGCCAGCAGCCCCGGGACAGGGGAAGACGAGCAGTACTTC.

The CDR3 nucleotides read TGTGCCAGTAGTATAATACCGGGACAGGGGAACACTGAAGCTTTCTTT. This gives the protein CASSIIPGQGNTEAFF. The V gene is TRBV19, the J gene TRBJ1-1; TRBD1 aligns across 9 bases. The CDR3 has 16 residues. Germline CDR1 and CDR2: LNHDA and SQIVND (reference sequence). The junction had 5 bases not matched to a gene; V was cut back by 2 bases and J by 1 base.

The rearrangement links TRBV4-3 to TRBJ1-1, with 9 positions matching TRBD1. V gave up 5 bases and J gave up 5 bases; unmatched junction bases: 12. Looked up from germline, CDR1 is LGHNA and CDR2 is YSLEER. This CDR3 is 16 amino acids long. The CDR3 sequence: CASSTRDREVRTEAFF. In DNA form, the CDR3 reads TGCGCCAGCAGCACCCGGGACAGGGAGGTCCGTACTGAAGCTTTCTTT.

This clone was counted a few times. The chain recombines TRBV30 with TRBJ2-7; 7 bases match TRBD1. V dropped 4 bases and J dropped 6; count of bases not matched to a gene: 9. The V gene's germline CDR1 is GTSNPN and CDR2 SVGIG (reference sequence). This CDR3 contains 13 residues. CDR3 DNA sequence: TGTGCCTGGAATGACAGGGATAACCGCGAGCAGTACTTC. Its translation: CAWNDRDNREQYF.